The 32 T cell receptor beta chains presented below share a single source sample, sequenced in a study of neoadjuvant anti-PD-1 for oral cavity cancer. Method: immunoSEQ multiplex PCR; TCRdb's copy keeps in-frame clones and lacks some. The table records around 12,000 clones, over 65% of them present only once. The material was PBMCs, obtained before nivolumab (anti-PD-1) treatment. These TCRs come from a person between 40 and 80 years old with oral cavity squamous cell carcinoma.

The chain is built from TRBV29-1 and TRBJ1-1, with D hard to call. This CDR3 is 11 amino acids long. V gave up 4 bases and J gave up 7 bases, with 10 bases separating them. CDR1 and CDR2 (germline): SQVTM, ANQGSEA. CDR3 sequence reads: CSVAVTGEAFF. As DNA, the CDR3 is TGCAGCGTTGCAGTAACGGGTGAAGCTTTCTTT.

This chain uses TRBV7-8 with TRBJ1-4; D is perhaps TRBD1 (5 bases). The V gene's germline CDR1 is SGHVS and CDR2 FQNEAQ. The CDR3 spans 14 residues. With 5 bases removed from V and 13 bases from J, the gap between germline ends came to 20 bases. The CDR3 sequence is CASSPTGLPLGLFF. The CDR3 coding sequence is TGTGCCAGCAGCCCAACGGGACTCCCTCTAGGACTGTTTTTT.

The chain has TRBV5-6 and TRBJ1-1; no clear D gene. Trimming pared 2 bases from V and 3 bases from J, leaving 14 bases between. CDR1 and CDR2 from the germline V gene are SGHDT and YYEEEE. CDR3 length equals 15 residues. As DNA, the CDR3 is TGTGCCAGCAGCTTAGGGCCTCAGGTGGACACTGAAGCTTTCTTT. Its translation is CASSLGPQVDTEAFF.

This chain uses TRBV6-1 with TRBJ1-1, with D hard to call. The CDR3 runs to 12 residues. The germline V gene has CDR1 MNHNS and CDR2 SASEGT. The V end lost 5 bases, the J end lost 4 bases, and 8 bases lay between the germline ends. CDR3: CASSSLGTEAFF. CDR3 bases: TGTGCCAGCAGTTCTCTCGGCACTGAAGCTTTCTTT.

CDR3 residues: CASSAQGSPSYEQYF. CDR3 nucleotide sequence: TGCGCCAGCAGTGCCCAGGGCTCCCCCTCCTACGAGCAGTACTTC. V usage is TRBV10-1 and J usage is TRBJ2-7; D possibly corresponds to TRBD1 (5 bases). The ends were cut back, 4 bases at V and 0 bases at J, with 13 bases in the middle. CDR1 and CDR2 from the germline V gene are WNHNN and SYGVQD (reference sequence). This CDR3 comprises 15 residues.

The chain joins TRBV2 to TRBJ2-7; 8 bases map to TRBD1. V lost 5 bases and J lost 4; bases outside the gene matches: 7. CDR3 size: 14 residues. Per the germline V gene, CDR1 is SNHLY and CDR2 is FYNNEI. The CDR3 region is CASSKTGAGYEQYF. DNA of the CDR3: TGTGCCAGCAGTAAGACAGGGGCGGGTTACGAGCAGTACTTC.

The J gene is TRBJ1-5, the V gene TRBV19; TRBD1 might be the D (6 bases). This CDR3 is built from 15 residues. CDR1 LNHDA and CDR2 SQIVND come from the germline V gene (reference sequence). V dropped 3 bases and J dropped 6 bases, with 15 bases sitting between them. This chain's CDR3 is CASSILSGAAQPQHF. CDR3 DNA sequence: TGTGCCAGTAGTATTTTATCAGGGGCGGCTCAGCCCCAGCATTTT. The whole variable domain, filled in from reference TRBV19 and TRBJ1-5, reads DGGITQSPKYLFRKEGQNVTLSCEQNLNHDAMYWYRQDPGQGLRLIYYSQIVNDFQKGDIAEGYSVSREKKESFPLTVTSAQKNPTAFYLCASSILSGAAQPQHFGDGTRLSIL.

The chain employs TRBV7-3 and TRBJ2-1; perhaps TRBD2 as D (5 bases). This CDR3 has 14 amino acids. Trimming removed 5 bases at V and 7 bases at J, with 15 bases between. Germline V gene sequence: CDR1 SGHTA, CDR2 FQGTGA. The CDR3 reads CASSRPGSGNEQFF. The CDR3 DNA reads TGTGCCAGCAGCCGCCCGGGTTCGGGAAATGAGCAGTTCTTC.

The chain recombines TRBV19 with TRBJ1-5; D unclear. Between the trimmed V and J ends, which lost 1 base and 1 base, there was a span of 14 bases. CDR1 and CDR2 from the germline V gene are LNHDA and SQIVND (reference sequence). CDR3 length: 17 amino acids. The CDR3 is CASSIGRARESNQPQHF. DNA for the CDR3: TGTGCCAGTAGTATAGGGAGGGCGCGGGAAAGCAATCAGCCCCAGCATTTT.

This clone was counted between two and nine times. V is TRBV7-8 and J is TRBJ1-2; D call uncertain. With 7 bases removed from V and 4 bases from J, the gap between germline ends came to 13 bases. Germline assignment: CDR1 SGHVS and CDR2 FQNEAQ. The CDR3 has 13 amino acids. CDR3 residues: CASTSGQRYGYTF. The CDR3 nucleotides read TGTGCCAGCACCTCGGGTCAGCGCTATGGCTACACCTTC.

The CDR3 DNA reads as TGTGTCACGCGCACGTTGAGCTCTGGAAACACCATATATTTT. Protein product: CVTRTLSSGNTIYF. The chain recombines TRBV6-1 with TRBJ1-3; no definite D call. CDR1 and CDR2 from the germline V gene are MNHNS and SASEGT. The CDR3 loop spans 14 amino acids.

Only one count was recorded for this clone. The CDR3 coding sequence is TGTGCCAGCAGCTTCCTCGGACTAGGTGCGTACTTC. Translated: CASSFLGLGAYF. The J gene is TRBJ2-7, the V gene TRBV7-2, with TRBD2 matching 7 bases. Per germline, CDR1 SGHTA and CDR2 FQGNSA. Trimming cost V 3 bases and J 12 bases; bases outside gene matches: 8. This CDR3 has 12 residues.

This clone occurred a few times. The rearrangement uses TRBV7-3 and TRBJ1-1, with 7 bases aligning to TRBD1. In germline, CDR1 is SGHTA, CDR2 FQGTGA. The CDR3 is made up of 13 amino acids. The V segment lost 4 bases and the J segment 4 bases; nucleotides outside the gene matches: 3. CDR3 amino acids: CASSSTGTTEAFF. DNA of the CDR3: TGTGCCAGCAGCTCGACAGGGACCACTGAAGCTTTCTTT.

The chain uses TRBV10-3 and TRBJ2-5, with 7 positions matching TRBD1. V was clipped by 0 bases and J by 0 bases; unmatched bases: 4. CDR1 and CDR2 from the germline V gene are ENHRY and SYGVKD. The CDR3 has 16 residues. The CDR3 here is CAISESKTGYQETQYF. For the CDR3, the DNA is TGTGCCATCAGTGAGTCGAAGACAGGGTACCAAGAGACCCAGTACTTC.

The chain employs TRBV5-4 and TRBJ1-1; D gene uncertain. The germline gives CDR1 SGHNT, CDR2 YYREEE (reference sequence). The CDR3 runs to 14 residues. Trimming left V 0 bases short and J 1 base short, with 7 bases between. The CDR3 nucleotides are TGTGCCAGCAGCTTGGATGATTCGAACACTGAAGCTTTCTTT. Protein sequence: CASSLDDSNTEAFF.

The chain joins TRBV28 to TRBJ1-1; a weak D match, TRBD1 (5 bases). Per germline, CDR1 MDHEN and CDR2 SYDVKM. Trimming took 5 bases from V and 10 from J, leaving 23 bases between them. The CDR3 spans 15 residues. This chain's CDR3 is CASSPLMLTGLRAFF. DNA for the CDR3: TGTGCCAGCAGTCCCCTTATGCTTACAGGATTAAGAGCTTTCTTT.

J is TRBJ2-3 and V is TRBV9, with TRBD2 matching over 9 bases. V was pared by 3 bases and J by 6 bases, with 11 bases of the junction left unmatched. CDR3 length: 16 residues. Germline CDR1 and CDR2: SGDLS and YYNGEE. CDR3 nucleotide sequence: TGTGCCAGCAGCGGACAAGCCGGGACTAGCTTCGATACGCAGTATTTT. It specifies CASSGQAGTSFDTQYF.

The chain couples TRBV19 to TRBJ1-1; 8 nucleotides line up with TRBD1. The V and J ends lost 2 bases and 5 bases, in that order; junction bases with no gene match: 7. Germline-derived CDR1 and CDR2 are LNHDA and SQIVND (reference sequence). The CDR3 has 15 amino acids. CDR3 sequence: CASSIRDRLGTEAFF. The CDR3 nucleotides are TGTGCCAGTAGTATAAGGGACAGGCTCGGGACTGAAGCTTTCTTT.

The rearrangement uses TRBV4-1 and TRBJ1-4; the D is unclear. Germline V CDR1 and CDR2: MGHRA, YSYEKL. The V end was cut by 1 base, the J end by 8 bases, with 11 bases between. The CDR3 covers 14 residues. The CDR3 loop reads CASSQGFLKEKLFF. The CDR3 region has the DNA TGCGCCAGCAGCCAAGGGTTCCTAAAGGAAAAACTGTTTTTT.

CDR3 nucleotides: TGCGCCAGCAGTGAGTCAGGAAGGGCCGAGCAGTACTTC. It encodes CASSESGRAEQYF. V gene TRBV10-1 combines with J gene TRBJ2-7, with D uncertain. Trimming took off 0 bases at V and 6 bases at J, with 9 bases between the two ends. The CDR3 is 13 amino acids. The germline V gene encodes CDR1 WNHNN and CDR2 SYGVQD (reference sequence).

The chain joins TRBV5-6 to TRBJ1-1; tentative D call: TRBD1 (6 bases). The germline V and J ends were trimmed by 0 bases and 1 base, with 16 bases remaining between them. CDR1 and CDR2 (germline): SGHDT, YYEEEE. The CDR3 covers 17 residues. This CDR3 reads CASSLAPTQGGNTEAFF. The CDR3 nucleotides read TGTGCCAGCAGCTTGGCCCCGACACAGGGTGGGAACACTGAAGCTTTCTTT.

The chain carries TRBV2 and TRBJ2-1; 7 bases agree with TRBD1. Germline assignment: CDR1 SNHLY and CDR2 FYNNEI. V was pared by 8 bases and J by 6 bases, with 7 bases of the junction left unmatched. This CDR3 spans 13 amino acids. CDR3 DNA sequence: TGTGCCAGCGAAAAGGGGGCTAGCAATGAGCAGTTCTTC. It yields the protein CASEKGASNEQFF.

The gene calls are TRBV9 and TRBJ2-7; TRBD1 matches at 8 bases. CDR3 length: 14 amino acids. Germline CDR1 is SGDLS and CDR2 is YYNGEE. With 3 bases clipped from V and 7 bases from J, the junction kept 9 bases outside the gene matches. The CDR3 DNA follows: TGTGCCAGCAGCGAAACAGGGGGACGGTATGAGCAGTACTTC. Translating it yields CASSETGGRYEQYF.

The chain employs TRBV7-3 and TRBJ1-2, with D possibly being TRBD1 (6 bases). Per the germline V gene, CDR1 is SGHTA and CDR2 is FQGTGA. Trimming cost V 5 bases and J 7 bases, with 17 bases left between them. This CDR3 has 14 residues. CDR3 bases: TGTGCCAGCAGCCCCGGGCGGGGGGGCGGTGGCTACACCTTC. Protein product: CASSPGRGGGGYTF.

The chain uses TRBV13 and TRBJ2-7, with TRBD2 as a possible D gene (6 bases). Germline V gives CDR1 PRHDT, CDR2 FYEKMQ (reference sequence). The CDR3 is made up of 14 amino acids. Trimming removed 5 bases from V and 3 bases from J, with 14 bases in between. The chain's CDR3 is CASSIRDLLYEQYF. The CDR3 nucleotides are TGTGCCAGCAGCATCAGGGACTTACTCTACGAGCAGTACTTC. The full variable domain, with the rest looked up from reference TRBV13 and TRBJ2-7, is AAGVIQSPRHLIKEKRETATLKCYPIPRHDTVYWYQQGPGQDPQFLISFYEKMQSDKGSIPDRFSAQQFSDYHSELNMSSLELGDSALYFCASSIRDLLYEQYFGPGTRLTVT.

The rearrangement uses TRBV30 and TRBJ1-1; D unclear. Germline V gene lookup returns CDR1 GTSNPN and CDR2 SVGIG (reference sequence). The CDR3 runs to 15 residues. V shed 3 bases and J shed 1 base, with 15 bases lying between them. This CDR3 reads CAWRSTGSPNTEAFF. The CDR3 region has the DNA TGTGCCTGGAGGTCGACTGGCTCCCCGAACACTGAAGCTTTCTTT.

This clone was observed a handful of times. The chain couples TRBV4-1 to TRBJ2-3, with 9 bases identical to TRBD1. Germline V lookup: CDR1 MGHRA, CDR2 YSYEKL. Trimming at V came to 5 bases and at J to 1 base, leaving 10 bases not matched to a gene. The CDR3 covers 17 residues. CDR3 sequence reads: CASSEVWGQGGTDTQYF. In nucleotides, the CDR3 is TGCGCCAGCAGCGAAGTTTGGGGACAGGGCGGCACAGATACGCAGTATTTT.

This clone was detected a few times. V is TRBV10-3 and J is TRBJ1-5, with D perhaps matching TRBD1 (5 bases). Looked up from germline, CDR1 is ENHRY and CDR2 is SYGVKD. The CDR3 runs to 15 residues. The germline V and J ends were trimmed by 0 bases and 6 bases, with 12 bases remaining between them. CDR3 protein: CAISESAGSPQPQHF. The CDR3 DNA is TGTGCCATCAGTGAGTCGGCAGGGTCGCCTCAGCCCCAGCATTTT.

This clone was observed a handful of times. The V call is TRBV7-9, the J call TRBJ2-1; TRBD2 is a possible D gene (6 bases). V was clipped by 5 bases and J by 8 bases, with 19 bases between them. The CDR3 consists of 15 residues. Germline-derived CDR1 and CDR2 are SEHNR and FQNEAQ (reference sequence). This CDR3 is CASSAPGVVRDEQFF. The CDR3, as DNA: TGTGCCAGCAGCGCTCCGGGGGTGGTCCGGGATGAGCAGTTCTTC.

The chain joins TRBV7-3 to TRBJ1-6; D remains unclear. Germline CDR1 SGHTA, CDR2 FQGTGA. V was cut by 2 bases and J by 9 bases, with 8 bases left in between. The CDR3 length is 13 residues. CDR3 DNA sequence: TGTGCCAGCAGCTTAGATGGGATTTCACCCCTCCACTTT. Translating it yields CASSLDGISPLHF.

The chain links TRBV7-8 to TRBJ1-5; D gene unclear. The CDR3 sequence is 17 residues long. Germline CDR1 reads SGHVS; CDR2 reads FQNEAQ. Trimming removed 5 bases at V and 2 bases at J, with 19 bases between. In nucleotides, the CDR3 is TGTGCCAGCAGCGTTAAGGAGGGCAGGTTGGGCAATCAGCCCCAGCATTTT. Translation gives CASSVKEGRLGNQPQHF.

The chain combines TRBV25-1 with TRBJ1-4; D unresolved. The germline V gene has CDR1 MGHDK and CDR2 SYGVNS. This CDR3 comprises 12 residues. With 3 bases removed from V and 8 bases from J, the gap between germline ends came to 7 bases. Written as DNA, the CDR3 is TGTGCCAGCAGTGATGGTGGGGAAAAACTGTTTTTT. It is translated as CASSDGGEKLFF.